This T cell receptor (beta chain) came from a study of T cells in Graves' hyperthyroidism and ophthalmopathy. The investigators amplified TCR beta CDR3 regions from RNA transcripts. With the HTBI primer set, the TCR CDR3 went through a first round of RT-PCR. TCRdb independently ran MiXCR on the multiplex PCR reads; one entry per CDR3 protein. The sample contains 450,000 to 600,000 distinct CDR3 sequences, less than 20% of which appear only once. The V gene lost 0 bases and the J gene lost 1 base, with 9 bases spanning the gap. The CDR3 is 14 amino acids. Germline V gene lookup returns CDR1 DFQATT and CDR2 SNEGSKA (reference sequence).

The chain uses TRBV20-1 and TRBJ2-5; TRBD2 is a possible D gene (6 bases). This receptor was identified in a man aged 35 to 55 with Graves' ophthalmopathy. Sequences were obtained from blood. The CDR3 sequence: CSARDGEVQETQYF. DNA of the CDR3: TGCAGTGCTAGAGATGGGGAGGTCCAAGAGACCCAGTACTTC.